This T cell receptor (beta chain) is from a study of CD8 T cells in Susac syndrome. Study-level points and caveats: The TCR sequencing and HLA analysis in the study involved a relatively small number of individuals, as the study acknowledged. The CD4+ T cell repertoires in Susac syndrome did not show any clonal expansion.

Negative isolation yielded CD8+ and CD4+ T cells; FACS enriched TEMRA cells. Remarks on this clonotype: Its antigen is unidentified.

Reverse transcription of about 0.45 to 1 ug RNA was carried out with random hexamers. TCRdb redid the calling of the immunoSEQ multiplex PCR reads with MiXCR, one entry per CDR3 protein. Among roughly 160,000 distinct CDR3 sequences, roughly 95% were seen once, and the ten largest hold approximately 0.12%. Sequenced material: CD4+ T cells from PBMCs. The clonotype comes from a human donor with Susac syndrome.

In DNA, the CDR3 is TGCAGTGCACTACAGGGGGGTCACACAGATACGCAGTATTTT. This gives the protein CSALQGGHTDTQYF. The V call is TRBV20-1, the J call TRBJ2-3, with 8 bases fitting TRBD1. The CDR3 is 14 amino acids. With 6 bases clipped from V and 2 bases from J, the junction kept 7 bases outside the gene matches. CDR1 DFQATT and CDR2 SNEGSKA come from the germline V gene (reference sequence).